The 27 T cell receptor beta chains below come from one sample, sequenced in a study of cytomegalovirus exposure and HLA in healthy donors. PCR used 60 Vbeta primers and 13 Jbeta primers. TCRdb's copy holds only in-frame clones and misses some; the assay was immunoSEQ multiplex PCR. Here the sample spans over 100,000 clones, around 77% being singletons. The material sequenced was PBMCs. Every receptor here comes from a male donor in good health and CMV-seropositive.

This chain links TRBV29-1 with TRBJ2-3, with 7 bases aligning to TRBD2. V was pared by 4 bases and J by 5 bases, with 0 bases of the junction left unmatched. CDR1 is SQVTM, CDR2 ANQGSEA, per germline. This CDR3 region has 11 residues. DNA of the CDR3: TGCAGCGTTGGGGAGGGAGATACGCAGTATTTT. This sequence encodes CSVGEGDTQYF.

Details on this clone: An end of the junction differs from the germline gene, which may be a read error. The chain links TRBV7-9 to TRBJ1-4; D call uncertain. Germline V gene lookup returns CDR1 SEHNR and CDR2 FQNEAQ (reference sequence). There are 13 residues in the CDR3. CDR3 amino acids: CSSSAYSHEKLFF. CDR3 coding DNA: TGTTCCAGCAGCGCGTACAGTCATGAAAAACTGTTTTTT. The full variable domain, in which reference TRBV7-9 and TRBJ1-4 provide the parts outside the CDR3, is DTGVSQNPRHKITKRGQNVTFRCDPISEHNRLYWYRQTLGQGPEFLTYFQNEAQLEKSRLLSDRFSAERPKGSFSTLEIQRTEQGDSAMYLCSSSAYSHEKLFFGSGTQLSVL.

V and J are TRBV6-6 and TRBJ2-2; TRBD2 matches at 10 bases. V gave up 6 bases and J gave up 7 bases; unmatched junction bases: 11. Looked up from germline, CDR1 is MNHNY and CDR2 is SVGAGI (reference sequence). CDR3 length equals 16 residues. The CDR3 DNA is TGTGCCAGCAGCCGAGGACGACTAGCGGGTGACGGGGAGCTGTTTTTT. Translated, it gives CASSRGRLAGDGELFF.

This clone was observed a single time. The rearrangement joins TRBV6-5 to TRBJ1-2, with a weak D call TRBD1 (5 bases). Germline CDR1 reads MNHEY; CDR2 reads SVGAGI. Trimming removed 0 bases at V and 8 bases at J, with 13 bases between. The CDR3 contains 14 residues. CDR3 DNA sequence: TGTGCCAGCAGTTACTCGGGGGGGTTAGGCGGCTACACCTTC. Translation gives CASSYSGGLGGYTF.

The rearrangement uses TRBV5-5 and TRBJ1-2; 7 nucleotides align to TRBD1. The CDR3 has 14 residues. Germline V gene data show CDR1 as SGHKS and CDR2 as YYEKEE (reference sequence). V shed 1 base, J shed 4 bases, and the junction held 4 bases outside the gene matches. The CDR3 DNA follows: TGTGCCAGCAGCTTGCTAGGGGGCATCTATGGCTACACCTTC. This sequence encodes CASSLLGGIYGYTF.

This clone came up a few times. This CDR3 is CASSHTGTGYYEQYF. CDR3 in DNA: TGTGCCAGCAGTCACACCGGGACAGGGTACTACGAGCAGTACTTC. The chain carries TRBV6-4 and TRBJ2-7; 9 bases are a match to TRBD1. Germline CDR1 and CDR2: MRHNA and SNTAGT. Unmatched junction bases numbered 8, after V lost 5 bases and J lost 3 bases. The CDR3 has 15 amino acids.

This chain links TRBV18 with TRBJ2-3; TRBD2 might be the D (5 bases). This CDR3 has 13 residues. Germline V gene sequence: CDR1 KGHSH, CDR2 LQKENI. V was cut by 0 bases and J by 10 bases, with 11 bases left in between. Written as DNA, the CDR3 is TGTGCCAGCTCACCACCTCAAGCGGAGGCGCAGTATTTT. Translated, it gives CASSPPQAEAQYF.

The chain joins TRBV2 to TRBJ2-5, with 9 bases matching TRBD1. TRBJ2-7 matches the DNA end more closely, so the J call is doubtful. Germline V lookup: CDR1 SNHLY, CDR2 FYNNEI. The CDR3 extends over 19 amino acids. CDR3 in DNA: TGTGCCAGCAGTGAATGGGGTTTATCACAGGGGGCGAAGAGGTACGAGCAGTACTTC. It yields the protein CASSEWGLSQGAKRYEQYF.

V usage is TRBV7-8 and J usage is TRBJ2-3, with D possibly TRBD1 on 5 matching bases. Trimming stripped 4 bases from V and 3 bases from J, with 5 bases between. The CDR3 consists of 12 residues. The germline CDR1 and CDR2 sequences are SGHVS and FQNEAQ. The CDR3 is CASSSGTDTQYF. For the CDR3, the DNA is TGTGCCAGCAGCTCAGGGACAGATACGCAGTATTTT.

The V and J genes are TRBV6-1 and TRBJ1-2, with 7 nucleotides matching TRBD1. Unmatched junction bases numbered 5, after V lost 3 bases and J lost 7 bases. There are 13 residues in the CDR3. From germline, CDR1 is MNHNS and CDR2 SASEGT. This CDR3 reads CASSEPDRVGYTF. The DNA for the CDR3 is TGTGCCAGCAGTGAGCCTGACAGGGTTGGCTACACCTTC.

The rearrangement links TRBV6-1 to TRBJ2-1, with TRBD2 as a possible D gene (6 bases). From germline, CDR1 is MNHNS and CDR2 SASEGT. V was clipped by 3 bases and J by 0 bases, with 9 bases between them. The CDR3 consists of 15 residues. CDR3 residues: CASSDAGFSYNEQFF. The CDR3 DNA is TGTGCCAGCAGTGATGCGGGGTTCTCCTACAATGAGCAGTTCTTC.

This clone showed up just a few times. The rearrangement links TRBV7-6 to TRBJ1-5, with D perhaps matching TRBD1 (6 bases). Germline V gene lookup returns CDR1 SGHVS and CDR2 FNYEAQ. Trimming removed 5 bases at V and 5 bases at J, with 16 bases between. CDR3 length equals 15 residues. CDR3 coding DNA: TGTGCCAGCAGCCAAACAGGGAATGGGGATCAGCCCCAGCATTTT. Translation: CASSQTGNGDQPQHF.

This clone has only one observation. V gene TRBV30 combines with J gene TRBJ2-3; the match to TRBD2 covers 13 bases. Germline lookup yields CDR1 GTSNPN and CDR2 SVGIG (reference sequence). The CDR3 is 15 residues long. V shed 3 bases and J 4 bases; nucleotides not matched to a gene: 4. In DNA form, the CDR3 reads TGTGCCTGGAGCCCACTAGCGGGGGGGCCAGATACGCAGTATTTT. Translated, it gives CAWSPLAGGPDTQYF.

This clone was recorded a few times. The chain has TRBV30 and TRBJ2-2; no firm D call. Germline CDR1 GTSNPN, CDR2 SVGIG (reference sequence). With 7 bases removed from V and 4 bases from J, the gap between germline ends came to 13 bases. CDR3 length: 13 residues. The CDR3 DNA is TGTGCCTCAAGCCAACAGTTCACCGGGGAGCTGTTTTTT. This sequence encodes CASSQQFTGELFF. Full variable domain (remainder filled in from reference TRBV30 and TRBJ2-2): SQTIHQWPATLVQPVGSPLSLECTVEGTSNPNLYWYRQAAGRGLQLLFYSVGIGQISSEVPQNLSASRPQDRQFILSSKKLLLSDSGFYLCASSQQFTGELFFGEGSRLTVL.

This chain uses TRBV27 with TRBJ1-2; D gene uncertain. This CDR3 spans 18 amino acids. The V and J ends lost 5 bases and 8 bases respectively, with 30 bases between them. Per the germline V gene, CDR1 is MNHEY and CDR2 is SMNVEV (reference sequence). The DNA of the CDR3 is TGTGCCAGCAGTCCCGAGAATTGGAGGGTGTTGAATCCTGACGGCTACACCTTC. Its translation: CASSPENWRVLNPDGYTF.

In its sample, this clone was seen once. V and J are TRBV7-6 and TRBJ2-7; TRBD1 agrees at 8 bases. V lost 5 bases to trimming and J lost 3 bases; unmatched junction nucleotides: 3. The germline CDR1 and CDR2 sequences are SGHVS and FNYEAQ. The CDR3 extends over 13 amino acids. The CDR3 protein is CASSRTGSYEQYF. In nucleotides, the CDR3 is TGTGCCAGCAGCCGGACAGGGAGCTACGAGCAGTACTTC.

The chain uses TRBV5-1 and TRBJ2-2; D is perhaps TRBD1 (5 bases). CDR3 length: 15 residues. Germline lookup yields CDR1 SGHRS and CDR2 YFSETQ. The V end lost 2 bases, the J end lost 7 bases, and 15 bases lay between the germline ends. The CDR3 DNA reads TGCGCCAGCAGCTTACTGGACATAAGAATCGGGGAGCTGTTTTTT. This encodes CASSLLDIRIGELFF.

The V gene is TRBV28, the J gene TRBJ1-1, with D unclear. Trimming shortened V by 2 bases and J by 1 base, and 11 bases separated the two germline ends. CDR1 and CDR2 from the germline V gene are MDHEN and SYDVKM. CDR3 size: 15 residues. CDR3 nucleotide sequence: TGTGCCAGCAGTTTAGGTGGTCACACGAACACTGAAGCTTTCTTT. Translation: CASSLGGHTNTEAFF. Based on the CDR3 plus reference TRBV28 and TRBJ1-1, the full variable domain is DVKVTQSSRYLVKRTGEKVFLECVQDMDHENMFWYRQDPGLGLRLIYFSYDVKMKEKGDIPEGYSVSREKKERFSLILESASTNQTSMYLCASSLGGHTNTEAFFGQGTRLTVV.

The V gene is TRBV19, the J gene TRBJ2-2, with D hard to call. V was shortened by 5 bases and J by 6 bases, with 13 bases between the two germline ends. This CDR3 comprises 14 residues. Germline CDR1 reads LNHDA; CDR2 reads SQIVND (reference sequence). The CDR3 nucleotides are TGTGCCAGTAGTCCCTCTCCTGGCTCCGGGGAGCTGTTTTTT. Protein product: CASSPSPGSGELFF.

Turning to this clone: At the DNA level, this CDR3 is encoded by other sequences in the same sample as well. The rearrangement links TRBV7-3 to TRBJ2-1, with D possibly being TRBD1 (6 bases). The ends were cut back, 3 bases at V and 0 bases at J, with 9 bases in the middle. Per the germline V gene, CDR1 is SGHTA and CDR2 is FQGTGA. The CDR3 consists of 15 residues. The CDR3 sequence: CASSLQGSSYNEQFF. The CDR3 DNA reads TGTGCCAGCAGCTTGCAGGGGAGCTCCTACAATGAGCAGTTCTTC.

The CDR3 coding sequence is TGTGCCAGCAGCTTCTCCGGACTGATCTATGGCTACACCTTC. It codes for CASSFSGLIYGYTF. The V call is TRBV11-2, the J call TRBJ1-2, with unresolved D. Germline CDR1 is SGHAT and CDR2 is FQNNGV. The CDR3 extends over 14 amino acids. Trimming shortened V by 3 bases and J by 4 bases, and 12 bases separated the two germline ends.

The rearrangement joins TRBV6-5 to TRBJ1-2, with 9 bases aligning to TRBD1. The germline V gene has CDR1 MNHEY and CDR2 SVGAGI. The CDR3 sequence is 13 residues long. V dropped 6 bases and J dropped 8; count of bases not matched to a gene: 7. The CDR3 nucleotides read TGTGCCAGCAGGCTACAGGGGGCTGGGGGCTACACCTTC. Protein: CASRLQGAGGYTF.

V is TRBV2 and J is TRBJ1-2; TRBD1 might be the D (6 bases). Germline V gives CDR1 SNHLY, CDR2 FYNNEI. The V end lost 7 bases, the J end lost 6 bases, and 21 bases lay between the germline ends. This CDR3 has 15 amino acids. The CDR3 loop is CASTLRGRGRDGYTF. The CDR3 DNA reads TGTGCCAGCACCCTCCGGGGGCGGGGGCGCGATGGCTACACCTTC.

The chain combines TRBV28 with TRBJ1-4; unclear D gene. This CDR3 is 14 amino acids long. CDR1 and CDR2 (germline): MDHEN, SYDVKM. V lost 1 base, J lost 0 bases, and 3 bases lay in between. The CDR3 loop is CASSLYTTNEKLFF. In DNA form, the CDR3 reads TGTGCCAGCAGTTTATACACAACTAATGAAAAACTGTTTTTT.

V gene TRBV6-5 combines with J gene TRBJ1-2; D is unclear. The CDR3 runs to 12 residues. Germline V gene lookup returns CDR1 MNHEY and CDR2 SVGAGI. Trimming shortened V by 5 bases and J by 0 bases, and 4 bases separated the two germline ends. The CDR3 DNA reads TGTGCCAGCAGTAATACTAACTATGGCTACACCTTC. This sequence encodes CASSNTNYGYTF.

CDR3 sequence: CASSFKAADTDTQYF. CDR3 coding DNA: TGTGCCAGCAGTTTTAAAGCGGCCGACACAGATACGCAGTATTTT. This chain joins TRBV27 and TRBJ2-3, with TRBD2 as a possible D gene (5 bases). Trimming pared 3 bases from V and 2 bases from J, leaving 12 bases between. In germline, CDR1 is MNHEY, CDR2 SMNVEV (reference sequence). The CDR3 runs to 15 residues.

Only one count was recorded for this clone. J is TRBJ1-2 and V is TRBV6-1; 7 nucleotides line up with TRBD1. After removal of 5 bases from V and 8 bases from J, the junction contained 5 bases not matched to a gene. The CDR3 sequence is 12 residues long. The germline CDR1 and CDR2 sequences are MNHNS and SASEGT. The DNA of the CDR3 is TGTGCCAGCAGTATGCGGACAGGAGGCTACACCTTC. Its translation: CASSMRTGGYTF.